The rows below give T cell receptor beta chains drawn from one sample of a study of blood T cell repertoires in COVID-19. Assay used: immunoSEQ multiplex PCR; TCRdb lists only in-frame clones, some missing. The sample comprises about 46,000 clones, roughly 88% of which are singletons, and around a sixth rests with the top ten. Input material: peripheral blood. These receptors all stem from a human donor in a cohort sampled during active COVID-19. The donor label of this sample is uncertain. The CDR3 runs from the conserved cysteine through the conserved F or W. The D gene is left open where the match is weak. For some rows the clone size is stated as once, few or many, or as a class when expanded; others skip it.

d_call | j_call | clone_size | v_call | cdr3_aa | cdr3_nt
- | TRBJ1-2 | - | TRBV6-2/TRBV6-3 | CASSYLTGTMSYTF | TGTGCCAGCAGTTATTTGACAGGTACTATGAGCTACACCTTC
- | TRBJ2-2 | - | TRBV19 | CASSPQSRGTGELFF | TGTGCCAGTAGTCCTCAAAGCAGGGGCACCGGGGAGCTGTTTTTT
TRBD2 | TRBJ2-2 | - | TRBV19 | CASSPRTSGTMNTGELFF | TGTGCCAGTAGCCCCCGGACTAGCGGGACAATGAACACCGGGGAGCTGTTTTTT
- | TRBJ1-2 | - | TRBV5-6 | CASSLVPRANYGYTF | TGTGCCAGCAGCTTGGTGCCCCGAGCGAACTATGGCTACACCTTC
TRBD1 | TRBJ2-1 | - | TRBV28 | CASRTQGNGYNEQFF | TGTGCCAGCAGAACACAGGGGAACGGCTACAATGAGCAGTTCTTC
TRBD2 | TRBJ2-2 | - | TRBV9 | CASSGTSGGLLNTGELFF | TGTGCCAGCAGCGGTACTAGCGGGGGGCTTTTGAACACCGGGGAGCTGTTTTTT
- | TRBJ2-1 | - | TRBV7-2 | CASSSRTGEQFF | TGTGCCAGCAGCTCCCGGACGGGAGAGCAGTTCTTC
- | TRBJ1-6 | - | TRBV3-1/TRBV3-2 | CASSPLGQISPLHF | TGTGCCAGCAGCCCTCTGGGGCAAATTTCACCCCTCCACTTT
- | TRBJ1-1 | - | TRBV12-3/TRBV12-4 | CASSSGTEAFF | TGTGCCAGCAGTTCGGGCACTGAAGCTTTCTTT
- | TRBJ1-2 | - | TRBV5-8 | CASSSYRDGGYTF | TGTGCCAGCAGCTCCTACAGGGACGGGGGCTACACCTTC
- | TRBJ1-5 | - | TRBV2 | CASSEFKVRGPPQHF | TGTGCCAGCAGTGAGTTTAAGGTCAGGGGACCGCCCCAGCATTTT
TRBD1 | TRBJ1-1 | - | TRBV19 | CASSMDRGILSGTEAFF | TGTGCCAGTAGTATGGACAGGGGCATTCTTAGTGGCACTGAAGCTTTCTTT
- | TRBJ2-1 | - | TRBV27 | CASSLSGRGYNEQFF | TGTGCCAGCAGTTTATCGGGGCGGGGATACAATGAGCAGTTCTTC
TRBD2 | TRBJ2-2 | - | TRBV7-2 | CASRHREGWGIANTGELFF | TGTGCCAGCAGGCATAGGGAGGGGTGGGGAATCGCGAACACCGGGGAGCTGTTTTTT
TRBD1 | TRBJ1-1 | once | TRBV7-8 | CASSPYRGEAFF | TGTGCCAGCAGCCCTTACAGGGGTGAAGCTTTCTTT
- | TRBJ1-2 | - | TRBV19 | CASSIPGRARGGYTF | TGTGCCAGTAGTATCCCCGGCAGGGCGAGAGGAGGCTACACCTTC